These 16 T cell receptor beta chains share one sample of origin, sequenced in a study of a mutant IDH1 vaccine in newly diagnosed glioma. Antigens of these TCRs are unknown. TCRdb keeps only in-frame clones here, not all; method: immunoSEQ multiplex PCR. The data hold tens of thousands of clones, with around 93% observed a single time. The time point is: week 23, last vaccination. The content of each vaccine dose was 300 ug of mutant IDH1 20-mer peptide, and topical imiquimod accompanied it. Sequenced here: PBMCs, sampled from a glioma patient whose treatment included an IDH1 peptide vaccine. The receptors shown here come from a man aged 50 to 60 with glioma.

The chain employs TRBV5-1 and TRBJ2-5, with a tentative D call TRBD2 (6 bases). This CDR3 comprises 13 residues. V dropped 2 bases and J dropped 2 bases, with 7 bases sitting between them. Germline assignment: CDR1 SGHRS and CDR2 YFSETQ. CDR3 nucleotide sequence: TGCGCCAGCAGCTTCGGGACTCAAGAGACCCAGTACTTC. Protein product: CASSFGTQETQYF.

This clone has only one observation. CDR3 bases: TGTGCCAGCAGTTTCAGGGTTTCCGCCTACAATGAGCAGTTCTTC. It is translated as CASSFRVSAYNEQFF. The V call is TRBV27, the J call TRBJ2-1; possibly TRBD1 for D (5 bases). CDR3 size: 15 residues. Germline-derived CDR1 and CDR2 are MNHEY and SMNVEV (reference sequence). V was trimmed by 3 bases and J by 2 bases, leaving 11 bases between them.

This sequence joins TRBV28 and TRBJ1-5, with no clear D. The ends were cut back, 7 bases at V and 5 bases at J, with 3 bases in the middle. The V gene's germline CDR1 is MDHEN and CDR2 SYDVKM. The CDR3 is 10 amino acids. The CDR3 protein is CASNYQPQHF. The CDR3 DNA sequence: TGTGCCAGCAACTATCAGCCCCAGCATTTT.

The chain joins TRBV27 to TRBJ2-7; D may be TRBD2 (7 bases). Trimming shortened V by 5 bases and J by 2 bases, and 16 bases separated the two germline ends. The germline gives CDR1 MNHEY, CDR2 SMNVEV (reference sequence). This CDR3 contains 15 residues. For the CDR3, the DNA is TGTGCCAGCAGTCGAAGGGGGGGCGCCCCCTACGAGCAGTACTTC. Translation gives CASSRRGGAPYEQYF.

The chain has TRBV19 and TRBJ2-5, with D possibly TRBD1 on 6 matching bases. V lost 6 bases and J 0 bases, leaving 11 bases between the germline ends. The CDR3 runs to 14 residues. Per the germline V gene, CDR1 is LNHDA and CDR2 is SQIVND (reference sequence). The DNA for the CDR3 is TGTGCCAGTAGCGATACAGGGCACCAAGAGACCCAGTACTTC. Amino acid sequence: CASSDTGHQETQYF.

The chain couples TRBV10-1 to TRBJ2-1, with TRBD1 matching over 7 bases. J was trimmed by 6 bases and V by 4 bases; bases with no gene match: 6. This CDR3 has 14 amino acids. The germline CDR1 and CDR2 sequences are WNHNN and SYGVQD (reference sequence). The CDR3 coding sequence is TGCGCCAGCAGTGGGGCCCGGACAGGCAATGAGCAGTTCTTC. It codes for CASSGARTGNEQFF.

This chain's CDR3 is CAISDPGAGEETQYF. In DNA, the CDR3 is TGTGCCATCAGTGATCCCGGGGCAGGCGAAGAGACCCAGTACTTC. The chain joins TRBV10-3 to TRBJ2-5; the D call may be TRBD1 or TRBD2 (5 bases each). Germline loops: CDR1 ENHRY, CDR2 SYGVKD. The ends were cut back, 3 bases at V and 3 bases at J, with 14 bases in the middle. The CDR3 length is 15 residues.

The chain has TRBV15 and TRBJ2-1; D call uncertain. Deletions cut 3 bases from V and 0 bases from J, with 6 bases between. The CDR3 has 14 amino acids. Germline lookup yields CDR1 LNHNV and CDR2 YYDKDF (reference sequence). The CDR3 DNA follows: TGTGCCACCAGCAGGGCCCGCTCCTACAATGAGCAGTTCTTC. It yields the protein CATSRARSYNEQFF.

V is TRBV28 and J is TRBJ1-4; D not certain. CDR1 and CDR2 (germline): MDHEN, SYDVKM. The CDR3 has 15 amino acids. V was cut by 6 bases and J by 2 bases, with 13 bases left in between. CDR3 protein: CASRDRAYTNEKLFF. The CDR3 DNA reads as TGTGCCAGCAGGGATCGGGCGTATACTAATGAAAAACTGTTTTTT.

V and J are TRBV19 and TRBJ1-1, with TRBD1 matching over 7 bases. The CDR3 has 15 residues. The J segment lost 5 bases and the V segment lost 2 bases, leaving 8 bases of the junction unmatched. The germline CDR1 and CDR2 sequences are LNHDA and SQIVND (reference sequence). CDR3 sequence reads: CASSIPSTGRTEAFF. The DNA for the CDR3 is TGTGCCAGTAGTATACCGTCGACAGGGAGGACTGAAGCTTTCTTT.

CDR3: CASSQGRGSFLHF. The CDR3 DNA reads as TGTGCCAGCAGCCAAGGTAGGGGGTCCTTCCTCCACTTT. This chain connects TRBV4-2 to TRBJ1-6; the D gene is possibly TRBD1 (6 bases). The CDR3 contains 13 residues. Trimming removed 1 base at V and 15 bases at J, with 13 bases between. In germline, CDR1 is LGHNA, CDR2 YNFKEQ.

The V gene is TRBV6-1, the J gene TRBJ1-4; D may be TRBD1 (6 bases). This CDR3 spans 14 amino acids. Trimming cost V 8 bases and J 2 bases, with 12 bases left between them. CDR1 is MNHNS and CDR2 is SASEGT in the germline V gene. CDR3 DNA sequence: TGTGCCAGCCACACTACAGGGACTAATGAAAAACTGTTTTTT. It encodes CASHTTGTNEKLFF.

In its sample, this clone was seen a few times. This chain joins TRBV5-1 and TRBJ2-1; 10 bases align to TRBD1. CDR3 size: 15 residues. V lost 3 bases and J lost 7; bases outside the gene matches: 7. Germline CDR1 and CDR2: SGHRS and YFSETQ. CDR3 residues: CASSWRGQGQNEQFF. For the CDR3, the DNA is TGCGCCAGCAGCTGGCGGGGACAGGGGCAAAATGAGCAGTTCTTC.

This clone was detected once. J is TRBJ2-5 and V is TRBV4-1; no clear D. The CDR3 spans 12 residues. The V and J ends lost 0 bases and 7 bases respectively, with 6 bases between them. Germline values: CDR1 MGHRA, CDR2 YSYEKL. The CDR3 loop is CASSQEIGTQYF. CDR3 nucleotides: TGCGCCAGCAGCCAAGAGATAGGGACCCAGTACTTC.

The chain joins TRBV30 to TRBJ2-7; D is ambiguous. The length of the CDR3 is 11 residues. Trimming left V 2 bases short and J 2 bases short, with 4 bases between. Germline V gene data show CDR1 as GTSNPN and CDR2 as SVGIG (reference sequence). CDR3 bases: TGTGCCTGGAGTATCACCTACGAGCAGTACTTC. It codes for CAWSITYEQYF.

The chain is built from TRBV7-2 and TRBJ2-1; no definite D call. The germline V gene encodes CDR1 SGHTA and CDR2 FQGNSA. V lost 4 bases, J lost 0 bases, and 10 bases lay in between. The CDR3 runs 15 residues. CDR3 sequence (DNA): TGTGCCAGCAGCTCCCGACCGAGCTCCTACAATGAGCAGTTCTTC. Translated, it gives CASSSRPSSYNEQFF.